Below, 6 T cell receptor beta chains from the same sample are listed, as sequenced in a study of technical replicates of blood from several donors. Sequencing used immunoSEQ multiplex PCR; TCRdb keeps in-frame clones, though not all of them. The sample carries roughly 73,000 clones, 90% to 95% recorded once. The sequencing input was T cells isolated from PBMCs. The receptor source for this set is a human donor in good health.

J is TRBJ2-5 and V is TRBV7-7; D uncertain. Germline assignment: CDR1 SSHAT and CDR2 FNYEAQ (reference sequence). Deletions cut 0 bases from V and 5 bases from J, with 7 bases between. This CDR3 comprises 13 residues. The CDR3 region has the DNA TGTGCCAGCAGCTTAGCTAGCAGCGAGACCCAGTACTTC. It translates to CASSLASSETQYF.

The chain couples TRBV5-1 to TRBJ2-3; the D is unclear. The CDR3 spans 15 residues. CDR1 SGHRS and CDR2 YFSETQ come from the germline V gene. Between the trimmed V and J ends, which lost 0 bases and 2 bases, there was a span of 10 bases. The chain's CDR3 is CASSLVPGPTDTQYF. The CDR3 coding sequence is TGCGCCAGCAGCTTGGTTCCAGGCCCCACAGATACGCAGTATTTT.

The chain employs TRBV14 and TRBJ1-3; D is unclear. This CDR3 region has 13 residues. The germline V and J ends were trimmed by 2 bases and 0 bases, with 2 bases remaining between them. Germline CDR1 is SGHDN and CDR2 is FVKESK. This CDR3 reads CASSQYSGNTIYF. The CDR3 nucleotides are TGTGCCAGCAGCCAATACTCTGGAAACACCATATATTTT. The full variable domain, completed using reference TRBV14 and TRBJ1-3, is EAGVTQFPSHSVIEKGQTVTLRCDPISGHDNLYWYRRVMGKEIKFLLHFVKESKQDESGMPNNRFLAERTGGTYSTLKVQPAELEDSGVYFCASSQYSGNTIYFGEGSWLTVV.

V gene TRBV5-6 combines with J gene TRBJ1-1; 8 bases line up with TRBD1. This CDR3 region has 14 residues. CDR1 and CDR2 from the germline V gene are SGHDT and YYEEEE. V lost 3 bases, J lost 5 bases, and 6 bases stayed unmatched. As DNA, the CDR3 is TGTGCCAGCAGCTGGACCAGGGGGCGGACTGAAGCTTTCTTT. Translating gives CASSWTRGRTEAFF.

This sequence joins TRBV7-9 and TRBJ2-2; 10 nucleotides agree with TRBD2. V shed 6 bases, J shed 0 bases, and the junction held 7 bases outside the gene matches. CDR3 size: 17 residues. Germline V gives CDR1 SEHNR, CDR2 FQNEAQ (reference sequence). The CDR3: CASSGTSGKSNTGELFF. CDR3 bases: TGTGCCAGCAGTGGTACTAGCGGGAAGTCGAACACCGGGGAGCTGTTTTTT.

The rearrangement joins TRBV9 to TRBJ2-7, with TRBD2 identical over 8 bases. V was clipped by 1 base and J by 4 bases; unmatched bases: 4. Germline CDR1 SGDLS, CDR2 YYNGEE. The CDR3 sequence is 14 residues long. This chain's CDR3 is CASSVSGSGYEQYF. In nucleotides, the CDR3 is TGTGCCAGCAGCGTAAGCGGGAGTGGGTACGAGCAGTACTTC.